A single sample gave rise to the 5 T cell receptor beta chains below, sequenced in a study of T cell clusters in autoimmune cytopenias. TRB was amplified by touch-down multiplex PCR, primer pools A and B combined. For each CDR3 protein, TCRdb gives one entry from its re-call of the multiplex PCR reads, without DNA. The data show over 4,500 distinct CDR3 sequences, and the top ten clones hold approximately 15%. TRB amplification used approximately 250 ng of peripheral blood genomic DNA. These same data were also listed under a study on T cell repertoires in aging, cancer and after chemotherapy.

Sequenced input: peripheral blood. The receptor set was obtained from a human donor in good health.

The J gene is TRBJ1-4, the V gene TRBV27; lacking DNA, the TRBD1 call made by TCRdb goes unchecked. CDR1 and CDR2 (germline): MNHEY, SMNVEV (reference sequence). This CDR3 region has 15 residues. The CDR3 here is CASSLRQGTNEKLFF.

Considering frequency, this clonotype is large. This chain uses TRBV29-1 with TRBJ2-7. CDR1 and CDR2 from the germline V gene are SQVTM and ANQGSEA. This CDR3 comprises 12 residues. CDR3 protein: CSVGRFLEEQYF.

The J gene is TRBJ1-2, the V gene TRBV12-3 or TRBV12-4; TCRdb outputs TRBD1, but without DNA this stays unchecked. This CDR3 comprises 17 residues. Here the CDR3 reads CASSLFYNPRGRSGYTF.

This clonotype is deemed medium-sized by its frequency. The genes are TRBV19 and TRBJ2-1; TCRdb's D gene call, TRBD1, goes unchecked for lack of DNA. Germline assignment: CDR1 LNHDA and CDR2 SQIVND (reference sequence). This CDR3 comprises 16 residues. Here the CDR3 reads CASSISGANAYNEQFF.

By frequency, this clonotype is medium-sized. V and J are TRBV5-4 and TRBJ2-5; TCRdb gives TRBD2 as the D gene, but with no DNA this cannot be confirmed. Germline V gives CDR1 SGHNT, CDR2 YYREEE (reference sequence). The CDR3 runs to 15 residues. The CDR3 sequence: CASSPRLAVKETQYF.